One sample yielded the 8 T cell receptor beta chains listed below, sequenced in a study of T cells after posttransplantation cyclophosphamide. The data were produced by immunoSEQ multiplex PCR, yet TCRdb's version contains in-frame clones alone and is incomplete. Observed in the sample are tens of thousands of clones, none of them singletons. The sequenced sample consisted of PBMCs. These receptors all come from a man aged 40-50 years in good health, CMV-negative, and a related stem cell transplant donor.

The table lists this clone with many counts. The rearrangement joins TRBV10-3 to TRBJ2-5; 11 bases are a match to TRBD2. Germline-derived CDR1 and CDR2 are ENHRY and SYGVKD. The CDR3 totals 15 residues. The V and J ends lost 10 bases and 0 bases, in that order; junction bases with no gene match: 7. CDR3 bases: TGTGCCACCAAGTCGACTAGCGGGGACCAAGAGACCCAGTACTTC. Translating gives CATKSTSGDQETQYF.

This clone was observed at least ten times. The chain employs TRBV2 and TRBJ2-2, with 8 nucleotides matching TRBD2. With V trimmed by 6 bases and J by 5 bases, 8 bases remained unmatched. Germline V gene lookup returns CDR1 SNHLY and CDR2 FYNNEI. CDR3 length: 15 amino acids. The CDR3, as DNA: TGTGCCAGCAGGGCGGGAGGAGTTCGGACCGGGGAGCTGTTTTTT. Its translation is CASRAGGVRTGELFF.

This clone was recorded many times. The chain uses TRBV7-9 and TRBJ1-4; possibly TRBD1 for D (5 bases). Germline V CDR1 and CDR2: SEHNR, FQNEAQ (reference sequence). The CDR3 length is 15 residues. Trimming left V 2 bases short and J 4 bases short, with 11 bases between. In nucleotides, the CDR3 is TGTGCCAGCAGCTTAAGTACAGGAGATAATGAAAAACTGTTTTTT. Encoded protein: CASSLSTGDNEKLFF.

This clone has a count of ten or more. The rearrangement uses TRBV5-6 and TRBJ2-7; D might be TRBD2 (6 bases). Germline assignment: CDR1 SGHDT and CDR2 YYEEEE. There are 12 residues in the CDR3. Trimming left V 2 bases short and J 5 bases short, with 8 bases between. The CDR3 region is CASSFGEDEQYF. The CDR3 region has the DNA TGTGCCAGCAGCTTCGGGGAGGACGAGCAGTACTTC.

This clone has a count of ten or more. V is TRBV2 and J is TRBJ2-1; 13 nucleotides align to TRBD2. The trim removed 5 bases at V and 6 bases at J, leaving 1 base unmatched. Germline-derived CDR1 and CDR2 are SNHLY and FYNNEI. The CDR3 length is 14 residues. The CDR3 DNA sequence: TGTGCCAGCAGTACTAGCGGGAGGGCCAATGAGCAGTTCTTC. Residues: CASSTSGRANEQFF.

This clone occurred many times. The chain has TRBV7-9 and TRBJ1-1, with 10 bases lining up with TRBD1. The germline gives CDR1 SEHNR, CDR2 FQNEAQ (reference sequence). With 0 bases clipped from V and 5 bases from J, the junction kept 3 bases outside the gene matches. This CDR3 has 15 amino acids. The CDR3 sequence is CASSLAGTGATEAFF. The CDR3 nucleotides read TGTGCCAGCAGCTTAGCTGGGACAGGGGCGACTGAAGCTTTCTTT.

This clone was found many times. The gene calls are TRBV6-4 and TRBJ2-3; 15 bases match TRBD2. J lost 4 bases, V lost 4 bases, and 0 bases had no gene match. The length of the CDR3 is 15 residues. CDR1 and CDR2 (germline): MRHNA, SNTAGT. The CDR3 DNA is TGTGCCAGCAGTGGGACTAGCGGGGGGGCAGATACGCAGTATTTT. This codes for CASSGTSGGADTQYF.

This clone was counted many times. This chain links TRBV19 with TRBJ1-6; TRBD1 matches at 11 bases. The CDR3 loop spans 16 amino acids. V dropped 8 bases and J dropped 7; count of bases not matched to a gene: 10. Germline CDR1 reads LNHDA; CDR2 reads SQIVND (reference sequence). The CDR3 DNA reads TGTGCCAGTGGCTGGACAGGGGGCGAATGGAATTCACCCCTCCACTTT. Amino acids: CASGWTGGEWNSPLHF.